One T cell receptor (beta chain) is described in this entry. What it binds is unknown. This entry is derived from a study of T-cell memory formation after mild COVID-19. Across the study: Largely, the TCR clusters proved donor specific. Study-wide results and limits: Cross-reactive memory seemingly joined, as some responding clones were found in pre-infection memory. The authors left the SARS-CoV-2 specificity of second-wave clones peaking on day 37 unconfirmed.

The V segment lost 6 bases and the J segment 6 bases; nucleotides outside the gene matches: 6. The CDR3 covers 13 residues. After 5'RACE with constant-segment primers, TCR alpha and TCR beta cDNA libraries carrying sample barcodes and UMIs were obtained. Using its own MiXCR run on the 5' RACE reads, TCRdb lists one record per CDR3 protein. The repertoire consists of over 300,000 distinct CDR3 sequences, with roughly 20% occurring once and the leading ten covering roughly 21%. This TCR was sampled from a young man who had mild COVID-19 (a few samples of this study predate the infection). Cell type and time point are not known. The chain links TRBV12-3 or TRBV12-4 to TRBJ2-7; TRBD2 matches 9 bases. The material sequenced was PBMCs or a T cell subset sorted from them (not recorded which). Here the CDR3 DNA reads TGTGCCAGCAGCCCCGGACTAGCGTTCGAGCAGTACGTC. As protein: CASSPGLAFEQYV.